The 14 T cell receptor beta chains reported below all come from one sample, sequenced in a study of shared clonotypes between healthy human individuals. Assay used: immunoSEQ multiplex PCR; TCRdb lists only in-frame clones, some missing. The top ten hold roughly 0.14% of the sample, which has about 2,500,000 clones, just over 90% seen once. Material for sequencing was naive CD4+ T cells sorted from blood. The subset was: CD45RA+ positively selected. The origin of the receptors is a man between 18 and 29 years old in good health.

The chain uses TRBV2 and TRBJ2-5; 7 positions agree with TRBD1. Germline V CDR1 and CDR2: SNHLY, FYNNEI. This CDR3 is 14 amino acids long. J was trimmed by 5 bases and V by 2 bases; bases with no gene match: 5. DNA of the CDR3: TGTGCCAGCAGTGAACAGACAGGGAGTGAGACCCAGTACTTC. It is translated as CASSEQTGSETQYF.

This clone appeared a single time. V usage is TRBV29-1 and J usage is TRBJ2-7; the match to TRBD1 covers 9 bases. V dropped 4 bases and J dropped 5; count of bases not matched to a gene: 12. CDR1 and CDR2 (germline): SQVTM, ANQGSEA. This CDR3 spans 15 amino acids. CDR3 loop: CSVVFVPGTGNEQYF. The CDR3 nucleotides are TGCAGCGTTGTCTTCGTCCCCGGGACAGGGAACGAGCAGTACTTC.

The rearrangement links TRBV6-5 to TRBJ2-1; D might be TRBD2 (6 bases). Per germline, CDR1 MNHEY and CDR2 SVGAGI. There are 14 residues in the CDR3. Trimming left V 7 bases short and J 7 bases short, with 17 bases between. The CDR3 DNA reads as TGTGCCAGCAAGCTAGCGTTTAATGGGAATGAGCAGTTCTTC. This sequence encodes CASKLAFNGNEQFF.

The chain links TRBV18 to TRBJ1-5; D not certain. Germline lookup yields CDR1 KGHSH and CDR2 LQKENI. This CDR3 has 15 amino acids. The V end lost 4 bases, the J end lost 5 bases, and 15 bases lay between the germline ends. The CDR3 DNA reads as TGTGCCAGCTCACTATTCAAGGGTCTGGATCAGCCCCAGCATTTT. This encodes CASSLFKGLDQPQHF.

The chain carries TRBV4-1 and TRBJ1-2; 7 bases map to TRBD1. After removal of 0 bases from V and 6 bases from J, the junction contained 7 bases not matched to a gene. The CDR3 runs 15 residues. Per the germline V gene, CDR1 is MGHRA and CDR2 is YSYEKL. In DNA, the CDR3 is TGCGCCAGCAGCCAAGATACAGGGGCGCGGGATGGCTACACCTTC. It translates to CASSQDTGARDGYTF.

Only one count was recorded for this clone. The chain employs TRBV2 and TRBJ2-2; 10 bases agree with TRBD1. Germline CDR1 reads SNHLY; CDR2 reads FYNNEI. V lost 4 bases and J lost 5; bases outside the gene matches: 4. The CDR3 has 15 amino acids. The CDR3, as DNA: TGTGCCAGCAGTGGACAGGGGGCTCGGACCGGGGAGCTGTTTTTT. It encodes CASSGQGARTGELFF.

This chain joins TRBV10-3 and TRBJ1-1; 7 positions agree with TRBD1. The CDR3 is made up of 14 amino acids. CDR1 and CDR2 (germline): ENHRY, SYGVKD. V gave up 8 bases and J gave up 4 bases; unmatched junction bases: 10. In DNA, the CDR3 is TGTGCCATCTCTGGAGGAGGGGGCGTCACTGAAGCTTTCTTT. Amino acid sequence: CAISGGGGVTEAFF.

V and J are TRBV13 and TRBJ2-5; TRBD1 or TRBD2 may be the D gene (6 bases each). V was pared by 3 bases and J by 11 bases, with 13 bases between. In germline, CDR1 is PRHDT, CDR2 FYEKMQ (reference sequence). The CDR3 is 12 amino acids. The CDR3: CASSLDRGEQYF. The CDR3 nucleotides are TGTGCCAGCAGCTTGGATAGGGGGGAGCAGTACTTC.

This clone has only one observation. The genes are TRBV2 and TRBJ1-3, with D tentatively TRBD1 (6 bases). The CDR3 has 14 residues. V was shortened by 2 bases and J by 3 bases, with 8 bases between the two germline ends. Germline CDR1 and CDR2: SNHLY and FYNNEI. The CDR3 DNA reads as TGTGCCAGCAGTGAACAGGGGTATGGAAACACCATATATTTT. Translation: CASSEQGYGNTIYF.

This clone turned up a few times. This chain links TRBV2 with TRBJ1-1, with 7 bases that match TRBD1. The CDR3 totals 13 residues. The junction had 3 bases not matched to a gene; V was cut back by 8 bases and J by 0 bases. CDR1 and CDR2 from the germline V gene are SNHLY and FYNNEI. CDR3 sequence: CASGTAMNTEAFF. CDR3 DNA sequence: TGTGCCAGCGGGACAGCAATGAACACTGAAGCTTTCTTT.

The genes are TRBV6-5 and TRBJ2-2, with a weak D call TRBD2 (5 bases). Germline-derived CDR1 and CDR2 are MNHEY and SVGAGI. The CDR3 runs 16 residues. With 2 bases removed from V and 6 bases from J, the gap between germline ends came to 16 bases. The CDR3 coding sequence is TGTGCCAGCAGTTACCCGCCCGGGAAAGGAGCCGGGGAGCTGTTTTTT. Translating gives CASSYPPGKGAGELFF.

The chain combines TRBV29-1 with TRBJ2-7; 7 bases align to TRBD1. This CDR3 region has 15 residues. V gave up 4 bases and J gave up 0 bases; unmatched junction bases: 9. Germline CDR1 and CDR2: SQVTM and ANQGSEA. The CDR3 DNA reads TGCAGCGTTGGCTTCTGGGGACAGCTCTCCTACGAGCAGTACTTC. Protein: CSVGFWGQLSYEQYF.

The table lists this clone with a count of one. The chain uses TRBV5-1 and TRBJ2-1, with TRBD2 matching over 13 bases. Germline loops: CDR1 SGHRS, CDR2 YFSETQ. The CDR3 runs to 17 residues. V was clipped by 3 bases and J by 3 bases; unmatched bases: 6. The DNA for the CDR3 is TGCGCCAGCAGCTCCGAGACTAGCGGGAGGATCTACAATGAGCAGTTCTTC. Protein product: CASSSETSGRIYNEQFF.

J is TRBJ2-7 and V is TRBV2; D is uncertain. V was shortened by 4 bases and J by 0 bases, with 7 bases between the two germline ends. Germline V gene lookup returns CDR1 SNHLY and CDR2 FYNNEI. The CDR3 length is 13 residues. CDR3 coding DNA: TGTGCCAGCAGTGTCTGGAGCTCCTACGAGCAGTACTTC. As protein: CASSVWSSYEQYF.